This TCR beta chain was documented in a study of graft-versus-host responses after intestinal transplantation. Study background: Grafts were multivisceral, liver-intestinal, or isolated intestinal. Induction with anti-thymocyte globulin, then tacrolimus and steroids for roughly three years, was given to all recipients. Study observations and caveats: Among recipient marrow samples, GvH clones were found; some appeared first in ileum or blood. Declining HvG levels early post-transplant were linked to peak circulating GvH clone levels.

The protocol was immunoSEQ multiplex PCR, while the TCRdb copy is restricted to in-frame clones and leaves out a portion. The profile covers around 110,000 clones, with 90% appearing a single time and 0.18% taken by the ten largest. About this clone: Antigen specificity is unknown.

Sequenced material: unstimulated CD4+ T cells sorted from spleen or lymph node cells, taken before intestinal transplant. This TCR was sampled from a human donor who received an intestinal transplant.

CDR3 DNA: TGTGCCAGTAGTGTCCGGGACAGGGGGTTTAGGACCCAGTACTTC. Its translation is CASSVRDRGFRTQYF. This chain links TRBV19 with TRBJ2-5, with 11 bases that match TRBD1. The CDR3 length is 15 residues. Germline CDR1 and CDR2: LNHDA and SQIVND (reference sequence). The junction had 9 bases not matched to a gene; V was cut back by 5 bases and J by 7 bases. The full variable domain, with the rest looked up from reference TRBV19 and TRBJ2-5, is DGGITQSPKYLFRKEGQNVTLSCEQNLNHDAMYWYRQDPGQGLRLIYYSQIVNDFQKGDIAEGYSVSREKKESFPLTVTSAQKNPTAFYLCASSVRDRGFRTQYFGPGTRLLVL.